Sequencing of this TCR beta chain was carried out in a study of T cell repertoires in cytomegalovirus infection. CDR3 length: 17 amino acids. With 0 bases removed from V and 4 bases from J, the gap between germline ends came to 20 bases. Germline V CDR1 and CDR2: DFQATT, SNEGSKA (reference sequence). TCRdb reanalysed the reads using MiXCR and keeps one entry per CDR3 protein. The data hold roughly 760,000 distinct CDR3 sequences, with about 40% observed a single time. This clonotype was sampled from a human donor in good health (CMV status not recorded). Some clones in this sample may be carry-over from other donors' samples. The gene calls are TRBV20-1 and TRBJ2-3; D might be TRBD1 or TRBD2, each matching 7 bases. Sequenced: PBMCs. This chain's CDR3 is CSARDLRGKGAADTQYF. The CDR3 nucleotides read TGCAGTGCTAGAGATTTGCGGGGGAAGGGGGCGGCAGATACGCAGTATTTT.